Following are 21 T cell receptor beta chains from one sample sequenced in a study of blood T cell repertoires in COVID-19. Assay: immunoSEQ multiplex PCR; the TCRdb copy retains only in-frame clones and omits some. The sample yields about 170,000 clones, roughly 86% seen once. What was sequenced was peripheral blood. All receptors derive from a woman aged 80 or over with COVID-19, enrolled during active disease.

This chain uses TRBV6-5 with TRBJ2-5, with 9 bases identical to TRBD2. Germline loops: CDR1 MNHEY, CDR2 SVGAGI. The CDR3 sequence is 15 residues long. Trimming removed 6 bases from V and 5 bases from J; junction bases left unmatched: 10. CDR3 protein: CASRPQLAGLETQYF. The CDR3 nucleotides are TGTGCCAGCAGGCCCCAACTAGCGGGCTTGGAGACCCAGTACTTC.

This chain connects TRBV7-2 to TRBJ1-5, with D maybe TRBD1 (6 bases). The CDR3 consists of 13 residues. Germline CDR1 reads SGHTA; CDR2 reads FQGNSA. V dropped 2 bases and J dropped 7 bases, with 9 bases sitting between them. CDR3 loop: CASSLTGNQPQHF. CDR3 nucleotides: TGTGCCAGCAGCTTAACAGGGAACCAGCCCCAGCATTTT.

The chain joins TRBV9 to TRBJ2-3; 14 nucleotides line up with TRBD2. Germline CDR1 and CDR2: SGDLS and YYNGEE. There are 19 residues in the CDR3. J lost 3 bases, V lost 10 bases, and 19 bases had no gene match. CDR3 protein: CARWEDRPRTSGGTDTQYF. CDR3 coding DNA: TGTGCCCGCTGGGAGGACCGACCGCGGACTAGCGGGGGGACAGATACGCAGTATTTT.

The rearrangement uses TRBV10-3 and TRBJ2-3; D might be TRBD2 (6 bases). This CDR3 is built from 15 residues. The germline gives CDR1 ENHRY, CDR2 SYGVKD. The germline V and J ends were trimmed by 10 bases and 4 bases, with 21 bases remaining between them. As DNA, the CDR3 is TGTGCCACGTGGAGGGATTTGGGCTCGCCAGATACGCAGTATTTT. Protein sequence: CATWRDLGSPDTQYF.

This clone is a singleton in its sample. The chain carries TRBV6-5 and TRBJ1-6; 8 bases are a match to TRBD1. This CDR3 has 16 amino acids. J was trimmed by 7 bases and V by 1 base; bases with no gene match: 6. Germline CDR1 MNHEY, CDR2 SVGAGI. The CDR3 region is CASSYFGQGENSPLHF. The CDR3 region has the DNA TGTGCCAGCAGTTACTTCGGACAGGGCGAGAATTCACCCCTCCACTTT.

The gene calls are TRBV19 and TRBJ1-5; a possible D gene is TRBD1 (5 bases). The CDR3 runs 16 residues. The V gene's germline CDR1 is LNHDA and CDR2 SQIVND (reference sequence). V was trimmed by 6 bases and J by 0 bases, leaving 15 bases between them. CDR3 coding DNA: TGTGCCAGTAGGGCTCTCAGGGTTGATAGCAATCAGCCCCAGCATTTT. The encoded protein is CASRALRVDSNQPQHF.

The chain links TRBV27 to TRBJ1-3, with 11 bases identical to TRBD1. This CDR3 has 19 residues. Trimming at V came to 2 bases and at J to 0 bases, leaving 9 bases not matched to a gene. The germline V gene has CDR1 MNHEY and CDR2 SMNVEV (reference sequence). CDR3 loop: CASSLLGQGAGSSGNTIYF. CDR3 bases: TGTGCCAGCAGTTTACTAGGACAGGGGGCTGGGAGCTCTGGAAACACCATATATTTT.

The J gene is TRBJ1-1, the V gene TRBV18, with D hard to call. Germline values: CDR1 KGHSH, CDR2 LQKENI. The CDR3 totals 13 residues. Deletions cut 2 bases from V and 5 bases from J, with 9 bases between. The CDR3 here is CASSPESGTEAFF. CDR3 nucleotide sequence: TGTGCCAGCTCACCAGAGTCGGGGACTGAAGCTTTCTTT.

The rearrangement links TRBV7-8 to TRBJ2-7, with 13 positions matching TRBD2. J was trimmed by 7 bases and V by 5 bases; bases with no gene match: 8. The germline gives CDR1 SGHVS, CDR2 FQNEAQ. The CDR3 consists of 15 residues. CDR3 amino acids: CASSPGLAGVGEQYF. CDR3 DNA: TGTGCCAGCAGCCCCGGACTAGCGGGAGTTGGAGAGCAGTACTTC.

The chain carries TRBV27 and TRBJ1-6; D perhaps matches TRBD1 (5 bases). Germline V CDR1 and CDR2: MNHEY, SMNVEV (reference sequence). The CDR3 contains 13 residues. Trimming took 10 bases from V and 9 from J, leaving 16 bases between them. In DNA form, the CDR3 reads TGTGCCACCGCTCCCCAGGGAAGTTCACCCCTCCACTTT. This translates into CATAPQGSSPLHF.

CDR3 DNA: TGTGCCAGCAGTCTTAGACTAGCGGGGTACACCGGGGAGCTGTTTTTT. It yields the protein CASSLRLAGYTGELFF. The V gene is TRBV27, the J gene TRBJ2-2; 11 positions agree with TRBD2. The CDR3 length is 16 residues. V lost 5 bases to trimming and J lost 3 bases; unmatched junction nucleotides: 5. The germline V gene encodes CDR1 MNHEY and CDR2 SMNVEV (reference sequence).

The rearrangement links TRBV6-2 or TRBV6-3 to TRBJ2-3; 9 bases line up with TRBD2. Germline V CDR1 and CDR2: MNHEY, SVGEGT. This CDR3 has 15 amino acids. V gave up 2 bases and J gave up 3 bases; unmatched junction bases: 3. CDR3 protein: CASSYTAGGTDTQYF. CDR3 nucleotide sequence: TGTGCCAGCAGTTACACGGCGGGAGGGACAGATACGCAGTATTTT.

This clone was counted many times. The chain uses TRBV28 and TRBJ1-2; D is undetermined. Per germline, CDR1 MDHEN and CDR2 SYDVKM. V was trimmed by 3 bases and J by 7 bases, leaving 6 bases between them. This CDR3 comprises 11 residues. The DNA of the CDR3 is TGTGCCAGCAGTTTGCGGCGTGGCTACACCTTC. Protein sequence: CASSLRRGYTF.

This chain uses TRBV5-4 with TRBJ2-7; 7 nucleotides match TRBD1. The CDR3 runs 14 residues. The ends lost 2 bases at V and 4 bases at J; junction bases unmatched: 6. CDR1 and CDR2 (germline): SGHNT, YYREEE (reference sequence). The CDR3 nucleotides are TGTGCCAGCAGCTTACGAGGGGGCGAGTACGAGCAGTACTTC. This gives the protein CASSLRGGEYEQYF.

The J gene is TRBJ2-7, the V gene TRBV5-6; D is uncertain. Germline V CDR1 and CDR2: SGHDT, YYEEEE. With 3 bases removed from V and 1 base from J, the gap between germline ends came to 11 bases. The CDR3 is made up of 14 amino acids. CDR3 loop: CASSSLIGSYEQYF. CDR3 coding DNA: TGTGCCAGCAGCTCCCTTATCGGGTCCTACGAGCAGTACTTC.

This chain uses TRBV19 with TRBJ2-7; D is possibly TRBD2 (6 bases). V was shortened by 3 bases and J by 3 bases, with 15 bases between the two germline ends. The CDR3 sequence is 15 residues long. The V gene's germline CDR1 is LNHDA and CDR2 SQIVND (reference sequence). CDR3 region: CASSIGASADYEQYF. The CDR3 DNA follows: TGTGCCAGTAGTATTGGTGCTAGCGCAGACTACGAGCAGTACTTC.

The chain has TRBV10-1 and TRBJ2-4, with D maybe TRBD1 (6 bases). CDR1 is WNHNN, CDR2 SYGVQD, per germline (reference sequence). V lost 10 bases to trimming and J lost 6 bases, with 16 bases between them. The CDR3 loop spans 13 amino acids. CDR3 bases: TGCGCCAACCACCGGGACACCCGAAACATTCAGTACTTC. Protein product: CANHRDTRNIQYF.

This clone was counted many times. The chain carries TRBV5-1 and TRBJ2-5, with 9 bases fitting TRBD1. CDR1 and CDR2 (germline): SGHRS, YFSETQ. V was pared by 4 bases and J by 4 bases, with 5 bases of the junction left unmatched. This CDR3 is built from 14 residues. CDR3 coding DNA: TGCGCCAGCAGCCAGTCGACAGGGGGAGAGACCCAGTACTTC. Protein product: CASSQSTGGETQYF.

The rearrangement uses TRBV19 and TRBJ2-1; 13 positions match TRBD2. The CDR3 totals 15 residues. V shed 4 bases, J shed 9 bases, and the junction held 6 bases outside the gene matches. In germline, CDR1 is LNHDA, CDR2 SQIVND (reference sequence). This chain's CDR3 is CASSTSGLAGVEQFF. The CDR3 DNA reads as TGTGCCAGTAGTACCTCCGGACTAGCGGGAGTTGAGCAGTTCTTC.

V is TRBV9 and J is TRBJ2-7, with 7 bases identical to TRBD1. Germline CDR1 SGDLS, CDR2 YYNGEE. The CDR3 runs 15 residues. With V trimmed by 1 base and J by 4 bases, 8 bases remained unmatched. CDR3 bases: TGTGCCAGCAGCGTATCAGGACAGGCCAATTACGAGCAGTACTTC. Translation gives CASSVSGQANYEQYF.

This CDR3 reads CASSLPSGFNEQFF. The CDR3 DNA follows: TGTGCCAGCAGCTTACCTTCGGGTTTTAATGAGCAGTTCTTC. The chain employs TRBV7-2 and TRBJ2-1; D is uncertain. The CDR3 is made up of 14 amino acids. Trimming left V 2 bases short and J 7 bases short, with 12 bases between. CDR1 is SGHTA and CDR2 is FQGNSA in the germline V gene.